This record looks at one TCR beta chain sequence and its context. Its cognate antigen has yet to be identified. Per-base qualities were not stored, and no clone one base away is much larger. The time point label, read with the paper, signifies: about 28 days (+/-7) after the second vaccine dose. Because spike-specific TCR depth and breadth did not differ between the two schedules, AZD1222 recipients who got a second dose at roughly 4 weeks were pooled with those who got a second dose at roughly 12 weeks. Samples from vaccinated people were obtained from the UK trials COV001 and COV002, which included a single-blind randomized controlled phase 2/3 trial of AZD1222 (ChAdOx1 nCoV-19) in healthy adults. Trial participant PBMC samples were collected at day 0 and day 28 after the second dose for TCRbeta chain sequencing. This sample is part of a study of T cell responses to AZD1222 COVID-19 vaccine (dated by TCRdb to the early 2020s). Study-level background: TCR sequencing was performed for 233 trial participants, of whom 200 to 220 were given two doses of AZD1222 and around 25 were given two doses of MenACWY control vaccine. Trial participants were enrolled by age into subgroups of 18-55, 56-69 and 70-plus years, and roughly 150, 30 and 60 TCR-sequenced participants, respectively, were included in these subgroups.

V lost 2 bases and J lost 6 bases, and the count of bases not matched to a germline gene is 2. As encoded in the germline V gene (reference sequence), CDR1 is GTSNPN while CDR2 is SVGIG. The CDR3 goes from the cysteine to the phenylalanine over 13 residues. Only the CDR3 part of the read is kept: 39 bases, read in frame from the first base. The CDR3 regions of human TCRbeta chains were analyzed by immunosequencing. As for the authors' bioinformatics: Repertoire TCRs were checked for matches against a reference library of SARS-CoV-2-specific TCRs that had been generated using the MIRA antigen-specificity platform. Breadth was defined as the fraction of unique TCRs that were SARS-CoV-2-associated. Depth was defined as the fraction of total T cells that were SARS-CoV-2-associated. Using the MIRA data, each spike-specific TCR was assigned both to the spike region to which the TCR was reactive and to a CD4 or CD8 class. Log10-transformed breadth and depth values were compared by one-way ANOVA with Sidak's multiple comparisons tests. As stored in TCRdb, this immuneACCESS dataset retains in-frame rearrangements with V and J assigned. A fraction of the clones does not appear; measured against another copy, unresolved V genes explain less than half of the discrepancy, and the remainder lacks a known reason. That table furnishes V, J and clone size, whereas the DNA furnished D and trimming. Present in this sample are just over 150,000 clones, more than 90% of which were seen just once. The top ten clonotypes cover around 1.5% of the sample.

Beyond this particular receptor, the publication reports: After two AZD1222 doses, spike-specific TCR breadth and depth were significantly higher than at day 0 and than in MenACWY recipients. Epitopes outside the regions mutated in the B.1.351 and B.1.1.7 variants were reportedly recognized by nearly half of the unique spike-specific TCRs. Participants were mostly white British, with more females than males. The authors suggested clonal diversity may have been underestimated. In the small 56-69-year group, the increase in depth fell short of significance, most likely because of low power. The vaccine-associated CD4 TCRs covered the entire spike protein, and the dominant responses fell in regions 160-218 and 743-854. Only five or six AZD1222 recipients were SARS-CoV-2 seropositive at baseline, limiting conclusions about previously exposed vaccinees. No day 14 peak-response samples were available, so repertoires were characterized only after the peak T cell response.

The chain is made from TRBV30 and TRBJ1-5, with 9 bases matching TRBD1. The sequencing here drew on peripheral blood, taken 28 days after the second AZD1222 dose. The TCR sequence derives from an adult who received the AZD1222 COVID-19 vaccine. The CDR3 corresponds to CAWSLQGAQPQHF. The DNA sequence is TGTGCCTGGAGTTTACAGGGGGCTCAGCCCCAGCATTTT.